The next 24 T cell receptor beta chains were all read from a single sample in a study of blood T cells in healthy people across ages. A sample-barcoded 5' primer and a J-beta primer mix were used in a second PCR of roughly 6 to 12 cycles. MiXCR, applied by TCRdb to the 5' RACE reads, yields one record per CDR3 protein. The table records roughly 1.4 million distinct CDR3 sequences, almost 60% of them present only once. Specimen: blood. The source of these receptors is a man between 18 and 29 years old in good health.

The rearrangement links TRBV29-1 to TRBJ2-7; 9 bases line up with TRBD1. Germline CDR1 and CDR2: SQVTM and ANQGSEA. The CDR3 consists of 11 residues. The V and J ends lost 5 bases and 11 bases, in that order; junction bases with no gene match: 7. For the CDR3, the DNA is TGCAGCGTTTCCAGGGGACAGGGCAAGTACTTC. Its translation is CSVSRGQGKYF.

Only one count was recorded for this clonotype. The rearrangement links TRBV15 to TRBJ1-2; D is uncertain. CDR1 LNHNV and CDR2 YYDKDF come from the germline V gene (reference sequence). The CDR3 loop spans 13 amino acids. The V end was cut by 0 bases, the J end by 10 bases, with 12 bases between. The CDR3 loop reads CATSRDRLDDYTF. CDR3 bases: TGTGCCACCAGCAGAGACAGATTGGACGACTACACCTTC.

V gene TRBV27 combines with J gene TRBJ1-1; D is ambiguous. Trimming took off 6 bases at V and 5 bases at J, with 13 bases between the two ends. Germline V lookup: CDR1 MNHEY, CDR2 SMNVEV (reference sequence). This CDR3 contains 13 residues. The CDR3 here is CASRTKRVTEAFF. CDR3 DNA: TGTGCCAGCAGAACGAAGAGGGTAACTGAAGCTTTCTTT.

The chain couples TRBV12-3 or TRBV12-4 to TRBJ2-7; 10 bases fit TRBD2. The CDR3 sequence is 18 residues long. V gave up 7 bases and J gave up 0 bases; unmatched junction bases: 15. CDR3 amino acids: CASTLGLAGATSSYEQYF. The DNA of the CDR3 is TGTGCCAGCACTTTGGGGCTAGCGGGGGCCACCAGCTCCTACGAGCAGTACTTC.

This clonotype was detected a few times. The V gene is TRBV4-1, the J gene TRBJ2-7; D is ambiguous. Gene TRBJ2-5 matches the end of the DNA better, so the J call may be wrong. CDR1 MGHRA and CDR2 YSYEKL come from the germline V gene. The CDR3 loop spans 13 amino acids. CDR3 nucleotides: TGCGCCAGCAGCCAGTCTCGGTTCGGGACCCAGTACTTC. Translated, it gives CASSQSRFGTQYF.

The rearrangement uses TRBV7-9 and TRBJ1-1, with D perhaps TRBD1 (5 bases). CDR1 and CDR2 (germline): SEHNR, FQNEAQ (reference sequence). The V end lost 3 bases, the J end lost 0 bases, and 20 bases lay between the germline ends. The CDR3 has 18 amino acids. CDR3 protein: CASSLGWDATFMNTEAFF. As DNA, the CDR3 is TGTGCCAGCAGCTTGGGGTGGGACGCAACTTTTATGAACACTGAAGCTTTCTTT. Filled out from reference TRBV7-9 and TRBJ1-1, the complete variable domain reads DTGVSQNPRHKITKRGQNVTFRCDPISEHNRLYWYRQTLGQGPEFLTYFQNEAQLEKSRLLSDRFSAERPKGSFSTLEIQRTEQGDSAMYLCASSLGWDATFMNTEAFFGQGTRLTVV.

CDR3 sequence: CASSTGPDLEQYF. CDR3 nucleotide sequence: TGCGCCAGCAGCACCGGGCCCGATTTGGAGCAGTACTTC. The chain has TRBV10-1 and TRBJ2-7; no firm D call. V lost 6 bases to trimming and J lost 7 bases, with 16 bases between them. Germline V lookup: CDR1 WNHNN, CDR2 SYGVQD (reference sequence). There are 13 residues in the CDR3.

This clonotype was counted once. This chain links TRBV23-1 with TRBJ2-1; 11 bases are a match to TRBD2. TRBV23-1 is identified as an open reading frame with a role that is uncertain. The ends lost 4 bases at V and 15 bases at J; junction bases unmatched: 5. The CDR3 covers 12 residues. For the CDR3, the DNA is TGCGCCAGCAGTCTAATAGCGGGAGGGCCGTTCTTC. This translates into CASSLIAGGPFF.

The chain employs TRBV29-1 and TRBJ2-5, with 7 nucleotides matching TRBD2. The CDR3 length is 13 residues. Germline V gene sequence: CDR1 SQVTM, CDR2 ANQGSEA. J gave up 5 bases and V 8 bases, and 11 bases lay outside the gene matches. The CDR3 sequence: CSFIPGAGETQYF. The CDR3 coding sequence is TGCAGCTTTATACCGGGAGCGGGGGAGACCCAGTACTTC.

The count of this clonotype is one. A junction boundary mismatches the germline segment, possibly from a read error. V and J are TRBV6-1 and TRBJ1-1; TRBD1 is a possible D gene (5 bases). Germline V gene data show CDR1 as MNHNS and CDR2 as SASEGT. The CDR3 runs to 14 residues. CDR3 sequence reads: CASRQTAVKTEAFF. The CDR3 region has the DNA TGTGCCAGCAGACAGACAGCGGTGAAGACTGAAGCTTTCTTT.

The V and J genes are TRBV29-1 and TRBJ1-4, with D possibly matching TRBD1 (5 bases). Germline values: CDR1 SQVTM, CDR2 ANQGSEA. With 6 bases removed from V and 0 bases from J, the gap between germline ends came to 11 bases. The CDR3 consists of 14 residues. The CDR3 nucleotides are TGCAGCGTCCTGGGGGGGGCAACTAATGAAAAACTGTTTTTT. As protein: CSVLGGATNEKLFF.

This rearrangement joins TRBV12-3 or TRBV12-4 to TRBJ2-1, with D perhaps matching TRBD1 (7 bases). The CDR3 loop spans 14 amino acids. Trimming shortened V by 8 bases and J by 1 base, and 12 bases separated the two germline ends. CDR3 in amino acids: CASWGDRSYNEQFF. CDR3 in DNA: TGTGCCAGCTGGGGGGACAGATCCTACAATGAGCAGTTCTTC.

The J gene is TRBJ2-7, the V gene TRBV6-2 or TRBV6-3, with D perhaps being TRBD1 or TRBD2 (5 bases each). This CDR3 comprises 12 residues. Trimming cost V 2 bases and J 6 bases, with 8 bases left between them. Germline lookup yields CDR1 MNHEY and CDR2 SVGEGT. The CDR3 sequence: CASSYEGREQYF. As DNA, the CDR3 is TGTGCCAGCAGTTACGAGGGGCGCGAGCAGTACTTC.

V usage is TRBV3-1 and J usage is TRBJ2-1, with 10 nucleotides matching TRBD2. The CDR3 runs 18 residues. After removal of 0 bases from V and 8 bases from J, the junction contained 13 bases not matched to a gene. Germline CDR1 and CDR2: LGHDT and YNNKEL (reference sequence). CDR3 in amino acids: CASSQEVDESGRVDEQFF. The CDR3 bases are TGTGCCAGCAGCCAAGAAGTAGACGAGAGCGGGAGGGTGGATGAGCAGTTCTTC.

This clonotype turned up a few times. V gene TRBV5-5 combines with J gene TRBJ2-2, with 8 bases lining up with TRBD1. The length of the CDR3 is 14 residues. Germline CDR1 reads SGHKS; CDR2 reads YYEKEE (reference sequence). J gave up 7 bases and V 5 bases, and 7 bases lay outside the gene matches. The CDR3 region is CASRQTGEIGELFF. The CDR3 nucleotides are TGTGCCAGCAGGCAGACAGGGGAGATCGGGGAGCTGTTTTTT.

This clonotype was observed a few times. J is TRBJ1-2 and V is TRBV10-2, with D unclear. The CDR3 is 13 amino acids. The germline V and J ends were trimmed by 7 bases and 8 bases, with 17 bases remaining between them. Germline V lookup: CDR1 WSHSY, CDR2 SAAADI. The CDR3 is CASTGPEGYGYTF. CDR3 DNA: TGCGCCAGCACTGGGCCAGAGGGCTACGGCTACACCTTC.

This chain connects TRBV5-1 to TRBJ2-1; D unresolved. V lost 3 bases and J lost 6, with 7 bases in between. This CDR3 has 12 residues. CDR1 SGHRS and CDR2 YFSETQ come from the germline V gene. CDR3 amino acids: CASSSNRNEQFF. As DNA, the CDR3 is TGCGCCAGCAGCTCCAACCGCAATGAGCAGTTCTTC.

The chain recombines TRBV4-2 with TRBJ2-7; 9 bases align to TRBD2. This CDR3 region has 15 residues. J gave up 2 bases and V 4 bases, and 6 bases lay outside the gene matches. Germline assignment: CDR1 LGHNA and CDR2 YNFKEQ. The DNA of the CDR3 is TGTGCCAGCAGCCCCGGACTAGCGATGACCTACGAGCAGTACTTC. Translated: CASSPGLAMTYEQYF.

This clonotype was seen a handful of times. The DNA of the CDR3 is TGCAGTGCTCAACCTAAGACAGTGAACACTGAAGCTTTCTTT. Residues: CSAQPKTVNTEAFF. The rearrangement joins TRBV20-1 to TRBJ1-1; perhaps TRBD1 as D (5 bases). There are 14 residues in the CDR3. The germline gives CDR1 DFQATT, CDR2 SNEGSKA (reference sequence). Trimming stripped 5 bases from V and 0 bases from J, with 13 bases between.

This clonotype was recorded a few times. This chain links TRBV4-1 with TRBJ2-7; D call uncertain. V lost 3 bases and J 1 base, leaving 13 bases between the germline ends. CDR1 MGHRA and CDR2 YSYEKL come from the germline V gene. CDR3 length: 15 residues. The CDR3 nucleotides read TGCGCCAGCAGCCAGAACAAATTGGGGTCCTACGAGCAGTACTTC. Translated: CASSQNKLGSYEQYF.

This clonotype has at least ten counts. V gene TRBV18 combines with J gene TRBJ2-7; 10 bases align to TRBD1. V was clipped by 8 bases and J by 2 bases; unmatched bases: 6. Germline loops: CDR1 KGHSH, CDR2 LQKENI. The CDR3 extends over 14 amino acids. The chain's CDR3 is CASSPGTGAYEQYF. The CDR3 region has the DNA TGTGCCAGCAGCCCCGGGACAGGGGCCTACGAGCAGTACTTC.

This chain connects TRBV7-2 to TRBJ2-1, with no clear D. Trimming took off 1 base at V and 9 bases at J, with 10 bases between the two ends. Germline V gene lookup returns CDR1 SGHTA and CDR2 FQGNSA. The CDR3 sequence is 13 residues long. The CDR3 region has the DNA TGTGCCAGCAGCTTAGGTTTAGAATCTGAGCAGTTCTTC. It yields the protein CASSLGLESEQFF.

The chain uses TRBV5-5 and TRBJ2-1, with 8 nucleotides matching TRBD2. CDR1 is SGHKS, CDR2 YYEKEE, per germline (reference sequence). Trimming at V came to 0 bases and at J to 6 bases, leaving 8 bases not matched to a gene. CDR3 length equals 16 residues. This CDR3 is CASSLVTGGAFNEQFF. The CDR3 DNA is TGTGCCAGCAGCTTGGTTACCGGGGGGGCTTTCAATGAGCAGTTCTTC.

The J gene is TRBJ2-5, the V gene TRBV3-1; D is perhaps TRBD2 (5 bases). The CDR3 totals 15 residues. Trimming took 5 bases from V and 3 from J, leaving 16 bases between them. Germline V gives CDR1 LGHDT, CDR2 YNNKEL (reference sequence). The CDR3 bases are TGTGCCAGCAGCTCCCCGGAGGCTACCGAAGAGACCCAGTACTTC. This sequence encodes CASSSPEATEETQYF.